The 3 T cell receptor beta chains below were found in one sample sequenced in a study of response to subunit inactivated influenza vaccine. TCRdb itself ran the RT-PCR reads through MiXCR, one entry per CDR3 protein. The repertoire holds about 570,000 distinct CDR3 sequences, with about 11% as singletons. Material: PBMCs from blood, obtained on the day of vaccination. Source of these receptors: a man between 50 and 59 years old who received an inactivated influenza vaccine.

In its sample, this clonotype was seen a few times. Written as DNA, the CDR3 is TGTGCCAGCAGTTCCGGGCTATTAAACATTCAGTACTTC. Protein product: CASSSGLLNIQYF. V gene TRBV6-2 or TRBV6-3 combines with J gene TRBJ2-4; D not certain. V lost 4 bases and J 6 bases, leaving 10 bases between the germline ends. Germline lookup yields CDR1 MNHEY and CDR2 SVGEGT. The CDR3 has 13 amino acids.

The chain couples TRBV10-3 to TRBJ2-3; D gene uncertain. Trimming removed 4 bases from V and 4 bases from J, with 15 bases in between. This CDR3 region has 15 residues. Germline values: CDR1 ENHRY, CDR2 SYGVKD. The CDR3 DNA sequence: TGTGCCATCAGTGGGGGTCTCCTGGGCCCAGATACGCAGTATTTT. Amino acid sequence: CAISGGLLGPDTQYF.

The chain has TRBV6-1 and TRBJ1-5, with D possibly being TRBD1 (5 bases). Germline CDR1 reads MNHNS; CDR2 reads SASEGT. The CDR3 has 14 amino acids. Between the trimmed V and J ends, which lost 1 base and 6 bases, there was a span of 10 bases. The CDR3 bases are TGTGCCAGCAGTGAAGATTGGGGCGGTCAGCCCCAGCATTTT. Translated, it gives CASSEDWGGQPQHF.